Presented here are 8 T cell receptor beta chains from one specimen sequenced in a study of T cell repertoires in cytomegalovirus infection. TCRdb analysed the reads with MiXCR anew, one entry per CDR3 protein. The sample lists about 890,000 distinct CDR3 sequences; 31% were seen once. Their cognate antigens are unknown. The sequences come from cultured CD8+ T cells from PBMCs, collected from culture after CMV antigen stimulation. These receptors originate from a human donor in good health (CMV status not recorded). Some clones in this sample may be carry-over from other donors' samples.

J is TRBJ2-2 and V is TRBV4-2; no reliable D call. Trimming took off 3 bases at V and 7 bases at J, with 9 bases between the two ends. From germline, CDR1 is LGHNA and CDR2 YNFKEQ. The CDR3 runs to 13 residues. The CDR3: CASSHLDGGELFF. CDR3 in DNA: TGTGCCAGCAGCCATTTAGACGGCGGGGAGCTGTTTTTT.

The chain joins TRBV4-3 to TRBJ2-4; 13 bases are shared with TRBD2. There are 18 residues in the CDR3. Germline CDR1 reads LGHNA; CDR2 reads YSLEER. With V trimmed by 0 bases and J by 4 bases, 6 bases remained unmatched. CDR3 sequence (DNA): TGCGCCAGCAGCCAAGACGGACTAGCGGGGGATCTAAAAAACATTCAGTACTTC. Residues: CASSQDGLAGDLKNIQYF.

The chain is built from TRBV7-9 and TRBJ2-5; 7 nucleotides line up with TRBD2. This CDR3 contains 13 residues. The germline V gene has CDR1 SEHNR and CDR2 FQNEAQ (reference sequence). V shed 5 bases, J shed 5 bases, and the junction held 5 bases outside the gene matches. The DNA of the CDR3 is TGTGCCAGCAGCCCGGCGGGGGACGAGACCCAGTACTTC. It encodes CASSPAGDETQYF.

This clonotype was seen only a few times. The CDR3 sequence: CSVVSGNTIYF. CDR3 coding DNA: TGCAGCGTCGTTTCTGGAAACACCATATATTTT. This chain uses TRBV29-1 with TRBJ1-3; the D is unclear. The germline CDR1 and CDR2 sequences are SQVTM and ANQGSEA. Trimming took 6 bases from V and 1 from J, leaving 4 bases between them. The CDR3 is made up of 11 amino acids.

This sequence joins TRBV7-9 and TRBJ1-1; D is perhaps TRBD1 (5 bases). Germline V gene data show CDR1 as SEHNR and CDR2 as FQNEAQ (reference sequence). This CDR3 comprises 14 residues. Deletions cut 1 base from V and 4 bases from J, with 10 bases between. The CDR3 is CASSLGGEVTEAFF. The CDR3 coding sequence is TGTGCCAGCAGCTTAGGAGGGGAGGTCACTGAAGCTTTCTTT.

This clonotype was detected only a few times. V gene TRBV7-6 combines with J gene TRBJ2-3; the match to TRBD2 covers 11 bases. The CDR3 spans 15 residues. V lost 5 bases, J lost 3 bases, and 4 bases stayed unmatched. CDR1 is SGHVS, CDR2 FNYEAQ, per germline. The CDR3 bases are TGTGCCAGCAGCATGACTAGCGGGGTTACAGATACGCAGTATTTT. It specifies CASSMTSGVTDTQYF.

This clonotype was seen a handful of times. The chain uses TRBV6-6 and TRBJ2-7; 11 nucleotides align to TRBD2. V shed 6 bases and J 0 bases; nucleotides not matched to a gene: 4. There are 15 residues in the CDR3. Germline CDR1 is MNHNY and CDR2 is SVGAGI (reference sequence). CDR3 sequence: CASRVAGGSSYEQYF. CDR3 coding DNA: TGTGCCAGCAGAGTAGCGGGGGGGTCCTCCTACGAGCAGTACTTC.

This chain uses TRBV29-1 with TRBJ1-2, with 8 nucleotides matching TRBD1. CDR1 and CDR2 (germline): SQVTM, ANQGSEA. Trimming at V came to 3 bases and at J to 3 bases, leaving 6 bases not matched to a gene. CDR3 size: 14 residues. CDR3 nucleotides: TGCAGCGTTGAGCGGCCAGGGGGCGACTATGGCTACACCTTC. Translation: CSVERPGGDYGYTF.